This entry concerns a single TCR beta chain. This receptor's antigen is unknown. Per-base qualities were not stored, and no clone one base away is much larger. Genomic DNA was extracted with the Qiagen DNeasy kit from unsorted PBMCs and from negatively selected CD4+ and CD8+ fractions. Using primers that anneal to V and J segments, immunoSEQ multiplex PCR amplified the TCR beta CDR3 regions. Amplification bias was minimized using a synthetic immune receptor repertoire, and residual bias was removed computationally after sequencing. In the authors' own workflow: Custom Python scripts were used to quantify repertoire diversity as the Shannon entropy index. The unsorted, CD4+ and CD8+ repertoires were each analyzed separately, with the exception of combined analyses, where CD4+ and CD8+ sequences were merged in silico. Clonal expansion was defined as a frequency increase of at least 2-fold after treatment compared with C1D1, and clones undetected at baseline were assigned a pseudocount of 0.5. Singleton clones were defined as clones with 0 or 1 copy at C1D1, and non-singleton clones were defined as clones with 2 or more copies. By matching protein sequences in sorted samples from the same patient, clones expanded in unsorted samples were annotated as CD4+, CD8+ or unknown. Wilcoxon tests were applied to paired samples to test diversity changes from C1D1 to C4D1. TCRdb re-hosts the immuneACCESS table, in-frame sequences only. Its copies lack some clones; in the studies checked, an unresolved V gene accounts for under half of them, and the cause for the rest is not known. The V and J calls and clone size were taken over from that table, and D and trimming were inferred from the DNA. The sample table lists about 150,000 clones, approximately 81% of them with a count of one. The top ten constitute 7.5% to 10% of the sample.

These data come from a study of PD-1 blockade in classical Hodgkin lymphoma (dated by TCRdb to the early 2020s). In the study overall: Nivolumab dosing was 3 mg/kg intravenously every 2 weeks, continuing until either disease progression or unacceptable toxicity. The study used CyTOF and TCR beta sequencing to define a peripheral blood immune signature of response to PD-1 blockade in classical Hodgkin lymphoma.

V is clipped by 2 bases and J by 3 bases, and the sequence between their germline boundaries is 14 bases long. Looking up the germline V gene yields CDR1 SGDLS and CDR2 YYNGEE. Spanning cysteine to phenylalanine, the CDR3 consists of 15 amino acids. Only the CDR3 portion is preserved as DNA: 45 bases, with reading frame beginning at the first base. Taken with the paper, the label for time point translates to: cycle 2 day 1 (C2D1) of nivolumab. Relapse after autologous stem cell transplantation had occurred in all trial patients, and cohorts A, B and C were distinguished by prior brentuximab vedotin exposure. The trial cohort was composed of some 57 patients with relapsed/refractory classical Hodgkin lymphoma, for whom complete response, partial response or progressive disease was recorded as best overall response. Trial patients were treated with single-agent nivolumab in the multi-cohort phase II CheckMate 205 trial. Best overall response was determined by an independent review committee according to the 2007 International Working Group response criteria. Trial PBMCs were obtained immediately prior to nivolumab initiation (C1D1) and on therapy at cycle 2 day 1 and cycle 4 day 1. Peripheral blood was collected in 8 mL Vacutainer Cell Preparation Tubes, from which PBMCs were isolated by centrifugation and then cryopreserved.

General conclusions and limits of the study: Only a single clinical trial cohort was studied, and what caused the repertoire differences, possibly disease activity or prior therapy, remained undefined. Baseline diversity similar to that of newly diagnosed patients was observed in trial patients achieving complete response, whereas significantly lower diversity was observed in partial responders and progressors. A significant rise by C4D1 was seen in CD4+ but not CD8+ TCR diversity (p=0.0027 vs p=0.16), with the rise being most apparent in complete responders (p=0.02). Newly diagnosed patients were reported to have lower baseline TCR diversity than healthy donors, and relapsed/refractory patients were reported to have lower baseline TCR diversity still. Diversity was lower in patients who began nivolumab less than 1 year after ASCT, so these patients were left out of later analyses to avoid confounding by immune reconstitution.

Recombination connected TRBV9 to TRBJ1-2; perhaps TRBD1 is the D gene, with 5 bases matching. This receptor was identified in a human donor with classical Hodgkin lymphoma. Here the sequenced sample was peripheral blood mononuclear cells (PBMCs), taken before the second cycle of nivolumab. The DNA is TGTGCCAGCAGCGTCGATCCGACAGCCTACTATGGCTACACCTTC. It codes for CASSVDPTAYYGYTF.